Below are 20 T cell receptor beta chains sequenced from a single sample in a study of blood T cell repertoires in COVID-19. Sequenced by immunoSEQ multiplex PCR; TCRdb stores in-frame clones only, minus some. The repertoire has around 180,000 clones, roughly 89% of them found once; the top ten carry under 2.5%. The sample consisted of PBMCs or T cells enriched from blood (not recorded which). Source of these receptors: a woman aged 35 to 49 with acute COVID-19.

The genes are TRBV24-1 and TRBJ2-3; 8 bases agree with TRBD2. J gave up 6 bases and V 4 bases, and 11 bases lay outside the gene matches. Germline assignment: CDR1 KGHDR and CDR2 SFDVKD. This CDR3 contains 16 residues. The DNA for the CDR3 is TGTGCCACCAGTGACCCCTCCGGGAGGGCCGGTGATACGCAGTATTTT. Protein sequence: CATSDPSGRAGDTQYF.

This rearrangement joins TRBV4-1 to TRBJ2-2, with 7 bases matching TRBD2. From germline, CDR1 is MGHRA and CDR2 YSYEKL. The J segment lost 6 bases and the V segment lost 4 bases, leaving 5 bases of the junction unmatched. This CDR3 contains 14 residues. The CDR3 coding sequence is TGCGCCAGCAGCCCGGGACGGGGGGCCGGGGAGCTGTTTTTT. It encodes CASSPGRGAGELFF.

The chain is built from TRBV9 and TRBJ2-3; a weak D match, TRBD2 (6 bases). The germline CDR1 and CDR2 sequences are SGDLS and YYNGEE. V lost 4 bases to trimming and J lost 5 bases, with 20 bases between them. The CDR3 spans 16 residues. The CDR3 sequence: CASSPDLEGRGDTQYF. The CDR3 DNA sequence: TGTGCCAGCAGCCCCGATCTCGAGGGGCGGGGAGATACGCAGTATTTT.

The V gene is TRBV12-5, the J gene TRBJ1-2; D call uncertain. The CDR3 covers 12 residues. The V end was cut by 3 bases, the J end by 8 bases, with 10 bases between. CDR1 is LGHNT and CDR2 is FRNRAP in the germline V gene. The CDR3 nucleotides are TGTGCTAGTGGTTTTTATCAAGCGGGCTACACCTTC. Translated, it gives CASGFYQAGYTF. The full variable domain, in which reference TRBV12-5 and TRBJ1-2 provide the parts outside the CDR3, is DARVTQTPRHKVTEMGQEVTMRCQPILGHNTVFWYRQTMMQGLELLAYFRNRAPLDDSGMPKDRFSAEMPDATLATLKIQPSEPRDSAVYFCASGFYQAGYTFGSGTRLTVV.

The genes are TRBV5-1 and TRBJ1-6, with 7 nucleotides matching TRBD1. J gave up 0 bases and V 4 bases, and 4 bases lay outside the gene matches. The germline V gene has CDR1 SGHRS and CDR2 YFSETQ. The CDR3 is 16 amino acids. CDR3: CASSLQGSSYNSPLHF. CDR3 DNA: TGCGCCAGCAGCCTACAGGGGAGCTCCTATAATTCACCCCTCCACTTT.

This clone was picked up one time. This chain joins TRBV12-3 or TRBV12-4 and TRBJ1-4; tentatively, D is TRBD1 (5 bases). The CDR3 length is 13 residues. V shed 5 bases and J shed 8 bases, with 12 bases lying between them. CDR3 region: CASSPREGEKLFF. CDR3 bases: TGTGCCAGCAGTCCCCGGGAGGGGGAAAAACTGTTTTTT.

The chain links TRBV27 to TRBJ2-7; 10 nucleotides align to TRBD1. Germline trimming cut 6 bases from V and 2 bases from J; bases unmatched to any gene: 7. The CDR3 covers 15 residues. Germline V gene sequence: CDR1 MNHEY, CDR2 SMNVEV (reference sequence). DNA of the CDR3: TGTGCCAGCAGCTTGGACAGGGGGAGCACCTACGAGCAGTACTTC. This codes for CASSLDRGSTYEQYF.

This chain connects TRBV9 to TRBJ2-2; D is perhaps TRBD2 (7 bases). The CDR3 runs 17 residues. CDR1 is SGDLS and CDR2 is YYNGEE in the germline V gene. V was shortened by 0 bases and J by 5 bases, with 17 bases between the two germline ends. The CDR3 nucleotides are TGTGCCAGCAGCGTAGCCCTCTCCGGGGGGCAAACCGGGGAGCTGTTTTTT. Translated, it gives CASSVALSGGQTGELFF.

This chain links TRBV6-4 with TRBJ2-7; D is unclear. CDR3 length: 15 residues. V was trimmed by 0 bases and J by 3 bases, leaving 12 bases between them. From germline, CDR1 is MRHNA and CDR2 SNTAGT. The CDR3: CASSDSSGRGYEQYF. The CDR3 DNA sequence: TGTGCCAGCAGTGACTCATCTGGCAGAGGCTACGAGCAGTACTTC.

The chain couples TRBV4-2 to TRBJ2-1; 8 positions agree with TRBD2. CDR3 size: 17 residues. Germline trimming cut 1 base from V and 0 bases from J; bases unmatched to any gene: 5. Germline V gene lookup returns CDR1 LGHNA and CDR2 YNFKEQ. The CDR3 is CASSQALAGLSYNEQFF. CDR3 in DNA: TGTGCCAGCAGCCAAGCCCTAGCGGGCCTCTCCTACAATGAGCAGTTCTTC.

A few counts support this clone. The genes are TRBV3-1 (or the pseudogene TRBV3-2) and TRBJ2-7; TRBD1 aligns across 8 bases. This CDR3 has 15 residues. The V gene's germline CDR1 is LGHDT and CDR2 YNNKEL (reference sequence). V dropped 1 base and J dropped 3; count of bases not matched to a gene: 5. The CDR3 loop reads CASSQAGTGGYEQYF. DNA for the CDR3: TGTGCCAGCAGCCAAGCTGGGACAGGAGGCTACGAGCAGTACTTC.

V is TRBV2 and J is TRBJ1-4; D unclear. The germline V gene has CDR1 SNHLY and CDR2 FYNNEI. The CDR3 consists of 12 residues. Trimming left V 7 bases short and J 8 bases short, with 11 bases between. The CDR3 loop reads CASTGGQEKLFF. CDR3 DNA: TGTGCCAGCACGGGAGGTCAGGAAAAACTGTTTTTT.

The chain combines TRBV5-4 with TRBJ2-5, with TRBD2 identical over 14 bases. J gave up 3 bases and V 2 bases, and 3 bases lay outside the gene matches. CDR3 length: 16 amino acids. CDR1 is SGHNT, CDR2 YYREEE, per germline (reference sequence). The CDR3: CASSFPGLAGEETQYF. DNA for the CDR3: TGTGCCAGCAGCTTTCCGGGACTAGCGGGAGAAGAGACCCAGTACTTC.

A single count supports this clone. The genes are TRBV11-2 and TRBJ2-7; 9 bases line up with TRBD1. Germline CDR1 reads SGHAT; CDR2 reads FQNNGV. CDR3 size: 18 residues. Trimming took 5 bases from V and 5 from J; bases not matched to a gene: 19. In DNA form, the CDR3 reads TGTGCCAGCAGCCGCCGTAGGACAGGGGTCCTGGGGTACCACGAGCAGTACTTC. Its protein product is CASSRRRTGVLGYHEQYF. The full variable domain, in which reference TRBV11-2 and TRBJ2-7 provide the parts outside the CDR3, is EAGVAQSPRYKIIEKRQSVAFWCNPISGHATLYWYQQILGQGPKLLIQFQNNGVVDDSQLPKDRFSAERLKGVDSTLKIQPAKLEDSAVYLCASSRRRTGVLGYHEQYFGPGTRLTVT.

The CDR3 region has the DNA TGTGCCATCGCGCGCGGGGATGGGGACTATGGCTACACCTTC. The encoded protein is CAIARGDGDYGYTF. The chain has TRBV10-3 and TRBJ1-2; D remains ambiguous. The CDR3 covers 14 residues. Between the trimmed V and J ends, which lost 8 bases and 3 bases, there was a span of 16 bases. The germline gives CDR1 ENHRY, CDR2 SYGVKD.

The chain employs TRBV5-7 and TRBJ2-1, with a possible D match to TRBD1 (6 bases). TRBV5-7 is an ORF; its function is uncertain. The CDR3 runs 14 residues. Trimming cost V 6 bases and J 3 bases, with 13 bases left between them. Written as DNA, the CDR3 is TGTGCCAGCATCAATATCAGGGGCTACAATGAGCAGTTCTTC. The encoded protein is CASINIRGYNEQFF.

The chain uses TRBV10-2 and TRBJ1-5; possibly TRBD1 for D (6 bases). Per germline, CDR1 WSHSY and CDR2 SAAADI. Deletions cut 8 bases from V and 5 bases from J, with 13 bases between. The CDR3 has 13 amino acids. This CDR3 is CASVGDIDQPQHF. The CDR3 nucleotides are TGCGCCAGCGTGGGGGACATTGATCAGCCCCAGCATTTT.

The chain carries TRBV2 and TRBJ1-5; D gene unclear. This CDR3 spans 14 amino acids. Germline CDR1 SNHLY, CDR2 FYNNEI. V lost 6 bases and J lost 3, with 12 bases in between. The CDR3 coding sequence is TGTGCCAGCAGGGGAGGGTCGGTCAATCAGCCCCAGCATTTT. It translates to CASRGGSVNQPQHF.

The V and J genes are TRBV13 and TRBJ1-1; D is perhaps TRBD1 (5 bases). The CDR3 totals 15 residues. Germline V gene data show CDR1 as PRHDT and CDR2 as FYEKMQ (reference sequence). V was pared by 1 base and J by 0 bases, with 9 bases between. CDR3 residues: CASSLAGLMNTEAFF. DNA of the CDR3: TGTGCCAGCAGCTTAGCAGGGTTGATGAACACTGAAGCTTTCTTT.

The chain has TRBV5-1 and TRBJ1-1; TRBD1 aligns across 7 bases. The CDR3 runs 15 residues. The germline gives CDR1 SGHRS, CDR2 YFSETQ. The junction had 5 bases not matched to a gene; V was cut back by 3 bases and J by 0 bases. The chain's CDR3 is CASSWGQMMNTEAFF. The CDR3 coding sequence is TGCGCCAGCAGCTGGGGACAGATGATGAACACTGAAGCTTTCTTT.